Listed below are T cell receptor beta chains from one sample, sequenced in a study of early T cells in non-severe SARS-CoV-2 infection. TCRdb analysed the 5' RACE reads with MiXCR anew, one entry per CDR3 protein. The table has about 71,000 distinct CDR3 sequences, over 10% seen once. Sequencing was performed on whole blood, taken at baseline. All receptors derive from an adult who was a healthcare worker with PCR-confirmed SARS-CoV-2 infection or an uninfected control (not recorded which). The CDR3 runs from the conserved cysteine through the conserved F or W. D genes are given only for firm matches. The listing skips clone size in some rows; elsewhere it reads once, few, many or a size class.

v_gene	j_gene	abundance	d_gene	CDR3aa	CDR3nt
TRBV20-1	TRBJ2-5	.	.	CSAREYGGTLQETQYF	TGCAGTGCTAGAGAATATGGGGGGACGCTCCAAGAGACCCAGTACTTC
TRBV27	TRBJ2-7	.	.	CASSFRGRGLSSYEQYF	TGTGCCAGCAGTTTCCGGGGGAGGGGGCTTAGCTCCTACGAGCAGTACTTC
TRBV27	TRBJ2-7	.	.	CASSLSGGYEQYF	TGTGCCAGCAGTTTATCAGGAGGGTACGAGCAGTACTTC
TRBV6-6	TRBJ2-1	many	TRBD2	CASSEVGLAGGRSYNEQFF	TGTGCCAGCAGCGAAGTGGGACTAGCGGGGGGCCGGTCCTACAATGAGCAGTTCTTC
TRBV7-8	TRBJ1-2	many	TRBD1	CASSLPGTGTYGYTF	TGTGCCAGCAGCTTACCCGGGACAGGGACTTATGGCTACACCTTC
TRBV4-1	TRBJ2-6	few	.	CASSQGVGAGANVLTF	TGCGCCAGCAGCCAAGGGGTAGGGGCTGGGGCCAACGTCCTGACTTTC
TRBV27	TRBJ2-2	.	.	CASSVGHFTGELFF	TGTGCCAGCAGTGTGGGACACTTCACCGGGGAGCTGTTTTTT
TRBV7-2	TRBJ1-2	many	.	CASSINPGTGNGYTF	TGTGCCAGCAGCATCAACCCCGGGACCGGGAACGGCTACACCTTC
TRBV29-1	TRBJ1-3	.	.	CSAGTNTRRSGNTIYF	TGCAGCGCCGGGACAAACACTCGGAGGTCTGGAAACACCATATATTTT
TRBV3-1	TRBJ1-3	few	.	CASSQDRRRETGNTIYF	TGTGCCAGCAGCCAAGATCGTCGCAGGGAGACTGGAAACACCATATATTTT
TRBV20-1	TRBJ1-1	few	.	CSASAGPLNTEAFF	TGCAGTGCTAGCGCGGGGCCTCTGAACACTGAAGCTTTCTTT
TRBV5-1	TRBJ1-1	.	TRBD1	CASSGGQGLNTEAFF	TGCGCCAGCAGCGGGGGACAGGGTTTGAACACTGAAGCTTTCTTT
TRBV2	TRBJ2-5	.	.	CATRMNRDEAQYF	TGTGCCACCAGGATGAACAGGGACGAGGCCCAGTACTTC
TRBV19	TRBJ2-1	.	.	CASSIAGLEVNEQFF	TGTGCCAGTAGTATTGCAGGGTTAGAGGTCAATGAGCAGTTCTTC
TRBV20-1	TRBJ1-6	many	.	CSVEAGINSPLHF	TGCAGCGTCGAGGCGGGAATTAATTCACCCCTCCACTTT
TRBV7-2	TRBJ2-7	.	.	CASSTSGQVAYEQYF	TGTGCCAGCAGCACATCGGGGCAGGTCGCCTACGAGCAGTACTTC
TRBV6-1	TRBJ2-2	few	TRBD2	CASSRPGEGTGELFF	TGTGCCAGCAGCCGACCTGGGGAGGGCACCGGGGAGCTGTTTTTT
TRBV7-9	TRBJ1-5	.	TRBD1	CASSLVGTVSNQPQHF	TGTGCCAGCAGCTTAGTGGGGACAGTTAGCAATCAGCCCCAGCATTTT
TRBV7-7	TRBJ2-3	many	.	CASSPRFRGDTQYF	TGTGCTAGCAGCCCCCGGTTTAGAGGAGATACGCAGTATTTT
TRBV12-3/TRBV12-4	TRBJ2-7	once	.	CASSQPGDAYSPYEQYF	TGTGCCAGCAGTCAACCAGGGGACGCCTACAGTCCCTACGAGCAGTACTTC
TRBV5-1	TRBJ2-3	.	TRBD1	CASSWMGQGADTQYF	TGCGCCAGCAGCTGGATGGGACAGGGGGCGGATACGCAGTATTTT
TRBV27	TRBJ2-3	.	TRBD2	CASSSTTSRADTQYF	TGTGCCAGCAGTTCCACGACTAGCCGTGCCGATACGCAGTATTTT
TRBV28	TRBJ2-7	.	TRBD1	CASSPGQGHEQYF	TGTGCCAGCAGTCCGGGACAGGGCCACGAGCAGTACTTC
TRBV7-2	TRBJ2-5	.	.	CASSLSVRETQYF	TGTGCCAGCAGCTTATCTGTCCGAGAGACCCAGTACTTC
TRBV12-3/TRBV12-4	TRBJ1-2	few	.	CASTLGYRDGYTF	TGTGCCAGCACCTTGGGGTACAGGGATGGCTACACCTTC
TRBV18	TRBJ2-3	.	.	CASTPSPDTQYF	TGTGCCAGCACCCCTAGTCCAGATACGCAGTATTTT
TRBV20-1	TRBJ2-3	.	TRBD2	CSAETSGTDTQYF	TGCAGTGCCGAGACTAGCGGCACAGATACGCAGTATTTT
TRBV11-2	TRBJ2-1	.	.	CASSRVGRHEQFF	TGTGCCAGCAGCAGGGTGGGGCGGCATGAGCAGTTCTTC
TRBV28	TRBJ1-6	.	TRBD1	CASSFVRGYSPLHF	TGTGCCAGCAGTTTTGTCAGGGGGTATTCACCCCTCCACTTT
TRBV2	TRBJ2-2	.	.	CASSPQVTGELFF	TGTGCCAGCAGTCCTCAGGTTACCGGGGAGCTGTTTTTT
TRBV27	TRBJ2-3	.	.	CASSSIRRGAEDTQYF	TGTGCCAGCAGTTCCATCCGTCGGGGGGCGGAAGATACGCAGTATTTT
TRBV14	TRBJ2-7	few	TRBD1	CASSHQGVSYEQYF	TGTGCCAGCAGCCATCAGGGGGTGAGCTACGAGCAGTACTTC
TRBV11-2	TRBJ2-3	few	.	CASSLDPGGGFSGRNQYF	TGTGCCAGCAGCTTAGATCCCGGTGGGGGCTTTTCGGGGAGGAATCAGTATTTT
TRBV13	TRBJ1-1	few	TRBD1	CASSPRTGGSGAFF	TGTGCCAGCAGCCCACGGACAGGGGGCAGTGGAGCTTTCTTT
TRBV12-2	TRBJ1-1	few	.	CASRLGEEATMNTEAFF	TGTGCAAGTCGCTTAGGGGAGGAGGCGACGATGAACACTGAAGCTTTCTTT
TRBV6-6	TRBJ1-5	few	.	CASSPSGGRDQPQHF	TGTGCCAGCAGCCCCTCCGGGGGTCGGGATCAGCCCCAGCATTTT
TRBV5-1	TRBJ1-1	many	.	CASSLVGGLAMNTEAFF	TGCGCCAGCAGCTTGGTCGGGGGACTTGCTATGAACACTGAAGCTTTCTTT
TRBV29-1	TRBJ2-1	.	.	CSVGVDSHEQFF	TGCAGCGTCGGAGTGGACAGCCATGAGCAGTTCTTC
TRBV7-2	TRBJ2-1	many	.	CASSLTFYNEQFF	TGTGCCAGCAGCTTAACGTTCTACAATGAGCAGTTCTTC
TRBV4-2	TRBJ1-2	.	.	CASSQADRANYGYTF	TGTGCCAGCAGCCAAGCCGACAGAGCCAACTATGGCTACACCTTC
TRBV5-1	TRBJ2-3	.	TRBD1	CASSSGQHTDTQYF	TGCGCCAGCAGCTCGGGACAGCACACAGATACGCAGTATTTT
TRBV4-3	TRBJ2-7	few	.	CASSQAQGRYEQYF	TGCGCCAGCAGCCAAGCCCAGGGGAGGTACGAGCAGTACTTC
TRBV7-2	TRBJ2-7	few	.	CASSLSGGAPGRYF	TGTGCCAGCAGCTTATCAGGGGGGGCGCCTGGGCGGTACTTC
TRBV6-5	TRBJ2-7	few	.	CASTEDNPPYEQYF	TGTGCCAGCACCGAGGACAATCCCCCCTACGAGCAGTACTTC
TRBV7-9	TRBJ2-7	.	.	CASSTPGLPPYEQYF	TGTGCCAGCAGCACCCCCGGCCTCCCCCCCTACGAGCAGTACTTC
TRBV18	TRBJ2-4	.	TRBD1	CASSQGTGGKNIQYF	TGTGCCAGCTCACAGGGGACAGGGGGCAAAAACATTCAGTACTTC
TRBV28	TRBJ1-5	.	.	CASSPRTVGVQHF	TGTGCCAGCAGTCCTCGGACAGTTGGGGTCCAGCATTTT
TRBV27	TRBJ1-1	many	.	CASSLTGDTEAFF	TGTGCCAGCAGTTTAACGGGGGACACTGAAGCTTTCTTT
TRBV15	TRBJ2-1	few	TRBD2	CATSRAQGGYEQFF	TGTGCCACCAGCAGAGCCCAGGGAGGGTATGAGCAGTTCTTC
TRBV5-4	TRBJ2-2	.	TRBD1	CASSVTGGPGELFF	TGTGCCAGCAGCGTTACAGGGGGCCCCGGGGAGCTGTTTTTT
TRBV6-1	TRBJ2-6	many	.	CASRGGPPSGANVLTF	TGTGCCAGCAGGGGGGGACCCCCCTCTGGGGCCAACGTCCTGACTTTC
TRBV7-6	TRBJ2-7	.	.	CASSPESSWGHEQYF	TGTGCCAGCAGCCCGGAATCCTCGTGGGGGCACGAGCAGTACTTC
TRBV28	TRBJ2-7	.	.	CASSPIKVGEQYF	TGTGCCAGCAGTCCCATCAAGGTGGGCGAGCAGTACTTC
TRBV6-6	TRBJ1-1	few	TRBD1	CASSSQGALQRAFF	TGTGCCAGCAGTTCACAGGGGGCCCTCCAGAGAGCTTTCTTT
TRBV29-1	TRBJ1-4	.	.	CSVVSSGNEKLFF	TGCAGCGTTGTTAGCTCTGGGAATGAAAAACTGTTTTTT
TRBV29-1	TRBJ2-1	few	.	CSVELARSGDNEQFF	TGCAGCGTTGAGTTGGCCCGCTCGGGGGACAATGAGCAGTTCTTC
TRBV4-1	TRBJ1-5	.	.	CASSLALGNNQPQHF	TGCGCCAGCAGCCTCGCCCTGGGAAACAATCAGCCCCAGCATTTT
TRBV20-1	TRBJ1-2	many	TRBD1	CSARPDRNYGYTF	TGCAGTGCTCGCCCGGACAGGAACTATGGCTACACCTTC
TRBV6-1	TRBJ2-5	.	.	CASSAGPGETQYF	TGTGCCAGCAGTGCGGGCCCCGGGGAGACCCAGTACTTC